The clone carrying this T cell receptor beta chain was observed a handful of times. As yet, its antigen is unknown. This record belongs to a study of identical twins. Study-level results: Insertion counts were lower in abundant cord blood beta clonotypes, a trend that memory repertoires did not show.

It was template switching that added a universal primer site, and there were unique molecular identifiers on the cDNA. TCRdb redid the calling of the 5' RACE reads with MiXCR, one entry per CDR3 protein. The data contain fewer than 350,000 distinct CDR3 sequences, under 9.5% of them seen just once; the ten biggest clones take up approximately 2%. The CDR3 runs to 14 residues. Germline V CDR1 and CDR2: LGHDT, YNNKEL (reference sequence). V shed 1 base and J shed 2 bases, with 8 bases lying between them. Separately, the same data were catalogued under a study of yellow fever vaccine responses in identical twins. That source adds: Reports say the vaccine T cell response in twins looked partly convergent and partly personalized.

The sequenced sample consisted of memory (CD45RO+) T cells sorted from blood. The rearrangement joins TRBV3-1 to TRBJ1-1; D is uncertain. This TCR came from a woman between 18 and 30 years old in good health. The CDR3 loop is CASSQVSLNTEAFF. The CDR3 DNA is TGTGCCAGCAGCCAAGTCTCTTTAAACACTGAAGCTTTCTTT.